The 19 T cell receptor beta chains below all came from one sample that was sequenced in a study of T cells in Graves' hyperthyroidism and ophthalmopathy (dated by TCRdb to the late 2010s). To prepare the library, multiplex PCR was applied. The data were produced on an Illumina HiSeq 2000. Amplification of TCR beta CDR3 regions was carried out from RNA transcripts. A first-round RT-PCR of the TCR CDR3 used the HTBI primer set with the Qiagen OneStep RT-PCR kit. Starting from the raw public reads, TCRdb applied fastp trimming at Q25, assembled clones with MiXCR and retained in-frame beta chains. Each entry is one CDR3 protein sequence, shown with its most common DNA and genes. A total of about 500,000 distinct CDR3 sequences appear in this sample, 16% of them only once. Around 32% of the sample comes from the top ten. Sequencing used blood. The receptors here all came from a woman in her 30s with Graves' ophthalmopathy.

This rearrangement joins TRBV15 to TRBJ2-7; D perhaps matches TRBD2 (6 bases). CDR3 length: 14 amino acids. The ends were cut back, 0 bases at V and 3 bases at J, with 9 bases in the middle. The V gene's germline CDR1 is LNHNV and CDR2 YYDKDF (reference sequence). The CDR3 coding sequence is TGTGCCACCAGCAGAGATCTCGGGGGCTACGAGCAGTACTTC. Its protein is CATSRDLGGYEQYF.

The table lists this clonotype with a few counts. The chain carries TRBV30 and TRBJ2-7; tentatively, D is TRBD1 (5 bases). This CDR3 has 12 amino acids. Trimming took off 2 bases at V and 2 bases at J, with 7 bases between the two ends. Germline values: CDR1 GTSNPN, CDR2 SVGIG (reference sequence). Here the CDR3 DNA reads TGTGCCTGGAGTCAGGGAACCTACGAGCAGTACTTC. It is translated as CAWSQGTYEQYF.

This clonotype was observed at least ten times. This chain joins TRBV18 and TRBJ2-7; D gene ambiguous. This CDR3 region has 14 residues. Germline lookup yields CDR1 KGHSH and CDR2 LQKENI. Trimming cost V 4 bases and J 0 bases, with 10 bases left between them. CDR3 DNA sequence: TGTGCCAGCTCACTTGACACCAGCTCCTACGAGCAGTACTTC. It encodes CASSLDTSSYEQYF.

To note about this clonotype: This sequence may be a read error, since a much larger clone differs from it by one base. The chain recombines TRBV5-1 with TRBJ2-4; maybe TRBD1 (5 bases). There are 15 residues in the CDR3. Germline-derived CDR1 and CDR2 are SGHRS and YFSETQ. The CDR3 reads CASSPPDRDKNTQYF. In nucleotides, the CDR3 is TGCGCCAGCAGCCCACCCGACAGAGACAAAAACACTCAGTACTTC. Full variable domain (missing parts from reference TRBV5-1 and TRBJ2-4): KAGVTQTPRYLIKTRGQQVTLSCSPISGHRSVSWYQQTPGQGLQFLFEYFSETQRNKGNFPGRFSGRQFSNSRSEMNVSTLELGDSALYLCASSPPDRDKNTQYFGAGTRLSVL.

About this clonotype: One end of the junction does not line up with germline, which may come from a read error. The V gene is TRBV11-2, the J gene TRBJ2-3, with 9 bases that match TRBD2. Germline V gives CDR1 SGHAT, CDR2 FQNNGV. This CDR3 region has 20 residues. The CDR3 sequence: CAGSSPKREAGGARPDTQYF. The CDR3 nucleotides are TGTGCCGGCAGCTCACCTAAACGGGAGGCGGGAGGGGCACGACCAGATACGCAGTATTTT.

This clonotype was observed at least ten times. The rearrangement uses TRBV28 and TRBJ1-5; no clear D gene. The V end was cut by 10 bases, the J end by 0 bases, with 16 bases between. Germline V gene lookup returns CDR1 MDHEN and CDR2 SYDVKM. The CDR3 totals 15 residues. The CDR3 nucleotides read TGTGCCACGAAACCGGGCGGGCTTAGCAATCAGCCCCAGCATTTT. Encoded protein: CATKPGGLSNQPQHF.

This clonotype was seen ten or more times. The CDR3 reads CASSTLRTRDEQFF. The CDR3 DNA sequence: TGTGCCAGCAGTACCCTTCGGACCAGGGATGAGCAGTTCTTC. This chain uses TRBV28 with TRBJ2-1; D possibly corresponds to TRBD1 (5 bases). V was trimmed by 5 bases and J by 8 bases, leaving 16 bases between them. This CDR3 is 14 amino acids long. From germline, CDR1 is MDHEN and CDR2 SYDVKM.

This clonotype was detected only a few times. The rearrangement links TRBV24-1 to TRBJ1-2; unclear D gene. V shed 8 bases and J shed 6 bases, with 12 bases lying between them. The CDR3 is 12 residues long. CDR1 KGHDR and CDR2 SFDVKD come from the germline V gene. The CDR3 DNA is TGTGCCACCAATGTGAGTGAGGATGGCTACACCTTC. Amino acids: CATNVSEDGYTF.

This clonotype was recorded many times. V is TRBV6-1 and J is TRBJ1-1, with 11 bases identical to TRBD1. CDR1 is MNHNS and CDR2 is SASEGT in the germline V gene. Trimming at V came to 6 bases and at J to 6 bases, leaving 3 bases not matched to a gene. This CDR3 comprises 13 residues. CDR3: CASRGTGGAEAFF. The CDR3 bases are TGTGCCAGCAGGGGGACAGGGGGAGCTGAAGCTTTCTTT.

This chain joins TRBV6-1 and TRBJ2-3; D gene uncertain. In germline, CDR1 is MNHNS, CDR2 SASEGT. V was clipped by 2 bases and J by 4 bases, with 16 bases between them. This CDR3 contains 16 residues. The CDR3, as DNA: TGTGCCAGCAGTGAAACCGGCAGGAGAGGTGCAGATACGCAGTATTTT. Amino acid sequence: CASSETGRRGADTQYF.

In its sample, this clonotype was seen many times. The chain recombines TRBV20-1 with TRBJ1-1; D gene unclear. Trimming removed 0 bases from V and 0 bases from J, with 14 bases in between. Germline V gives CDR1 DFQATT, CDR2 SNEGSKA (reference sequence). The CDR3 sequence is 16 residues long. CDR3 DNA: TGCAGTGCTAGAGACCGACGTGGGGTGATGAACACTGAAGCTTTCTTT. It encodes CSARDRRGVMNTEAFF.

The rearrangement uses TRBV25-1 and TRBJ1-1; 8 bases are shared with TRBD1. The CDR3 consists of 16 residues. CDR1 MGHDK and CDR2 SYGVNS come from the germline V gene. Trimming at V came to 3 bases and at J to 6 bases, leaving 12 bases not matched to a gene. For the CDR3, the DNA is TGTGCCAGCAGTGATACCTTCGGACAGGGCGGCTCTGAAGCTTTCTTT. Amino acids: CASSDTFGQGGSEAFF.

The CDR3 sequence: CAISGFDRGRSYEQYF. CDR3 sequence (DNA): TGTGCCATCAGTGGGTTTGATCGGGGAAGGTCCTACGAGCAGTACTTC. The gene calls are TRBV10-3 and TRBJ2-7; maybe TRBD2 (5 bases). The germline CDR1 and CDR2 sequences are ENHRY and SYGVKD. Trimming took 4 bases from V and 1 from J, leaving 17 bases between them. The CDR3 runs 16 residues.

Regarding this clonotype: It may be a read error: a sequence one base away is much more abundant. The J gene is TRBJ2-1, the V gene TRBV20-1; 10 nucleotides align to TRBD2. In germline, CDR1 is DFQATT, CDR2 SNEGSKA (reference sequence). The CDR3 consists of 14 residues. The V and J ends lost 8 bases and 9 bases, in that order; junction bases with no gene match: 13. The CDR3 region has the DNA TGCAGTACCTCTCGAGCGGGAGGGCCGATTGAGCAGTTCTTC. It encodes CSTSRAGGPIEQFF.

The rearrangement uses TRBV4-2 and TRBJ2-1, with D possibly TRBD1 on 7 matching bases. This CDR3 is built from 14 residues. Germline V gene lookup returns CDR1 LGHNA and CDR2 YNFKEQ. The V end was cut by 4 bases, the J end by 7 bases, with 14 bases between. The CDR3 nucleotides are TGTGCCAGCAGCCGGAAGGAGGGGGCAAATGAGCAGTTCTTC. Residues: CASSRKEGANEQFF.

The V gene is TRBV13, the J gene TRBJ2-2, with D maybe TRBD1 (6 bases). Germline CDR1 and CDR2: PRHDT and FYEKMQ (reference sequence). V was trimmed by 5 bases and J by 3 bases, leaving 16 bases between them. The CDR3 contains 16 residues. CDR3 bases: TGTGCCAGCAGCCAGTTAAGCGGACAGCACACCGGGGAGCTGTTTTTT. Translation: CASSQLSGQHTGELFF.

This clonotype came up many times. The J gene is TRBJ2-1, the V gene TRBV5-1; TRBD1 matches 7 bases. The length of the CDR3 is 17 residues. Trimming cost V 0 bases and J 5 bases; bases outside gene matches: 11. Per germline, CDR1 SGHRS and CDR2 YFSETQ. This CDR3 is CASSLVGSRDRDNEQFF. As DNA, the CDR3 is TGCGCCAGCAGCTTGGTCGGGTCCAGAGACAGGGACAATGAGCAGTTCTTC.

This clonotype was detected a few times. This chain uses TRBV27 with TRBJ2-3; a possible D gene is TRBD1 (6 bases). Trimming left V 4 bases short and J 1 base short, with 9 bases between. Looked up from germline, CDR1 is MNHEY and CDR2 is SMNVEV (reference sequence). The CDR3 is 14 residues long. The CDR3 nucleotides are TGTGCCAGCAGTTCCTACAGGGGCACAGATACGCAGTATTTT. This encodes CASSSYRGTDTQYF.

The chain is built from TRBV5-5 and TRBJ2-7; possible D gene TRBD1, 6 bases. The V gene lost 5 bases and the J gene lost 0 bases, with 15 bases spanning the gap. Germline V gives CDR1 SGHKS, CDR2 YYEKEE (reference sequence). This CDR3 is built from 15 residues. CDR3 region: CASREQGSSSYEQYF. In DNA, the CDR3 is TGTGCCAGCAGGGAACAGGGATCTTCCTCCTACGAGCAGTACTTC.